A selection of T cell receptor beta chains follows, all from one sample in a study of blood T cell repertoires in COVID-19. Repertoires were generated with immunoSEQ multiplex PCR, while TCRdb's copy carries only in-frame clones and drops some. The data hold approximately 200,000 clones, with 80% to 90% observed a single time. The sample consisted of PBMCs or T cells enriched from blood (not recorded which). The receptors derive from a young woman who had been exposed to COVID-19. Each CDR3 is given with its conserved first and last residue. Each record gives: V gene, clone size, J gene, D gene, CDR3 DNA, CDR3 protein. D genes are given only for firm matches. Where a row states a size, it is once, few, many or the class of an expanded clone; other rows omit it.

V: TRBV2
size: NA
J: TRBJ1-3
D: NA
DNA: TGTGCCAGCAGTGTGGGCAGGGCTGGAAACACCATATATTTT
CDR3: CASSVGRAGNTIYF

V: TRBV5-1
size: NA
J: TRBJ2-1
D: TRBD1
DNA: TGCGCCAGCAGCTTGCACAGGGGCAATGAGCAGTTCTTC
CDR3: CASSLHRGNEQFF

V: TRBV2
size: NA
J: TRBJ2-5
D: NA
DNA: TGTGCCGACTCTACAGGGATGGTAGAGACCCAGTACTTC
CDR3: CADSTGMVETQYF

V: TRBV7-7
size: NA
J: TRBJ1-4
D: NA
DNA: TGTGCCAGCAGCTCCGGACAGACAACTAATGAAAAACTGTTTTTT
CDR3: CASSSGQTTNEKLFF

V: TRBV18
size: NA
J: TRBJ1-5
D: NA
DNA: TGTGCCAGCTCCCTCAGGACAAATCAGCCCCAGCATTTT
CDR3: CASSLRTNQPQHF

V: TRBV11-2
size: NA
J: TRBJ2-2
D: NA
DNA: TGTGCCAGCAGCTTAGCGAGCACCGGGGAGCTGTTTTTT
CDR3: CASSLASTGELFF

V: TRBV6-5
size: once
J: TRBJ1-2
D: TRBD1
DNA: TGTGCCAGCAGTTACTCGGGGACAGTTGGCTACACCTTC
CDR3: CASSYSGTVGYTF

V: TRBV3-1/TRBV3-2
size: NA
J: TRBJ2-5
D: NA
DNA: TGTGCCAGCAGCCAAGATCAGAGCGTAGAGACCCAGTACTTC
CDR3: CASSQDQSVETQYF

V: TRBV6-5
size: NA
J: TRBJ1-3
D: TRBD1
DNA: TGTGCCAGCAGTTCCTCACAGGGGGTGAGAGGAAACACCATATATTTT
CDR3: CASSSSQGVRGNTIYF

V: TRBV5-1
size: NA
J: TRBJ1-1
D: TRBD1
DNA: TGCGCCAGCAGCCCCCGTACCGGGACAGGGGGGAACACTGAAGCTTTCTTT
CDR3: CASSPRTGTGGNTEAFF

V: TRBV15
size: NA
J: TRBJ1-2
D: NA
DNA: TGTGCCACCAGCTACGGGGGGCAAGAGGGCTACACCTTC
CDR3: CATSYGGQEGYTF

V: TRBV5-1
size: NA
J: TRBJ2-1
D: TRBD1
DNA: TGCGCCAGCAGCTTGTTGACAGGGGATTTAGGGAATGAGCAGTTCTTC
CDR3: CASSLLTGDLGNEQFF

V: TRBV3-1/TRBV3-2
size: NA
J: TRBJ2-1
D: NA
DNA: TGTGCCAGCAGCCCACAGGGGGGGAGCTCCTACAATGAGCAGTTCTTC
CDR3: CASSPQGGSSYNEQFF

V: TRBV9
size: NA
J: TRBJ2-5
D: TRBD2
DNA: TGTGCCAGCAGCTCCGAAGCGGGAGGGCCCCGAGAGACCCAGTACTTC
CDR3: CASSSEAGGPRETQYF

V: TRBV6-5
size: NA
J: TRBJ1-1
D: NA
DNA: TGTGCCAGCAGTTACAACCCCCCGGGGATCACTGAAGCTTTCTTT
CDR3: CASSYNPPGITEAFF

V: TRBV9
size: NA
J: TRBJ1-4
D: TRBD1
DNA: TGTGCCAGCAGCCTTGCTCGGGGGACAGGGGACGAAAAACTGTTTTTT
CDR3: CASSLARGTGDEKLFF

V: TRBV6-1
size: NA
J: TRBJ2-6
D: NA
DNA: TGTGCCAGCAGTGAAGACGGCTCTGGGGCCAACGTCCTGACTTTC
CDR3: CASSEDGSGANVLTF

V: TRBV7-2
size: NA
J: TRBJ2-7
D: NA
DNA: TGTGCCAGCAGCTTATACCTAGGGGCATCCTACGAGCAGTACTTC
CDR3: CASSLYLGASYEQYF

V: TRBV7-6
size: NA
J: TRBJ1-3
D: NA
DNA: TGTGCCAGCAGCCCTACTCCGAACAGCGGAGTCTCTGGAAACACCATATATTTT
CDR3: CASSPTPNSGVSGNTIYF

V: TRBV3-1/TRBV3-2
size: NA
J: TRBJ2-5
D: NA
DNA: TGTGCCAGCAGCCTCGACTGGGTCGGGGAGACCCAGTACTTC
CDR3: CASSLDWVGETQYF

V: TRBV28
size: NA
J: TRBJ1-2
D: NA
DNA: TGTGCCAGCAGTCCACTTGGGGGGTTGGACACCTTC
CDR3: CASSPLGGLDTF

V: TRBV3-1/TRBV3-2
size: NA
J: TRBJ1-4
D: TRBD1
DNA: TGTGCCAGCAGCGGGGACAGGGCGTGGAATGAAAAACTGTTTTTT
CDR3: CASSGDRAWNEKLFF

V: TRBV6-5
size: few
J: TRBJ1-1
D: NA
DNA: TGTGCCACCACCACTCGACAGACCCATGAAGCTTTCTTT
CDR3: CATTTRQTHEAFF

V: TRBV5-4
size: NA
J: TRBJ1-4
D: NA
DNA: TGTGCCAGACCGTTTGGGGGGGCTGGTAATGAAAAACTGTTTTTT
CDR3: CARPFGGAGNEKLFF

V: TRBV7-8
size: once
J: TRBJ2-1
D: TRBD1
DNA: TGTGCCAGCAGCACCCGGGACAGGCCCTCCTACAATGAGCAGTTCTTC
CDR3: CASSTRDRPSYNEQFF

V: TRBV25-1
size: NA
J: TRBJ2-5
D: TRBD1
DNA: TGTGCCAGCAGTGACTCGGACAGGGCGCAAGAGACCCAGTACTTC
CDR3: CASSDSDRAQETQYF

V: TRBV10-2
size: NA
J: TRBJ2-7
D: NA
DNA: TGCGCCAGCAGTGAGTCCAGGACAGCCTACGAGCAGTACTTC
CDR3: CASSESRTAYEQYF

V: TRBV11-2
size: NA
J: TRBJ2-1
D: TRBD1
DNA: TGTGCCAGCAGCTCCCTACAGGGGTTGGGGACCAATGAGCAGTTCTTC
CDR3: CASSSLQGLGTNEQFF

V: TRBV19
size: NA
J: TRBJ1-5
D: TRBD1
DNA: TGTGCCAGTAGAAACTTACAGGGGAGCAATCAGCCCCAGCATTTT
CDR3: CASRNLQGSNQPQHF

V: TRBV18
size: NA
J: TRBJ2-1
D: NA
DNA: TGTGCCAGCTCACCCCTAAGCGGTAGCTCCTACAATGAGCAGTTCTTC
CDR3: CASSPLSGSSYNEQFF

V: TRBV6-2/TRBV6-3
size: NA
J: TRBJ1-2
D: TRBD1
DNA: TGTGCCAGCAGTTCCTGGACAGGGCAGGACTATGGCTACACCTTC
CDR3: CASSSWTGQDYGYTF

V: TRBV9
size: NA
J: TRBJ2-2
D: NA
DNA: TGTGCCAGCAGCGTAGAAGGGAGGTTTAACACCGGGGAGCTGTTTTTT
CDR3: CASSVEGRFNTGELFF

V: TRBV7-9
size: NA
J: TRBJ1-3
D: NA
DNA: TGTGCCAGCCTTCCCGACGGGAGCTCTGGAAACACCATATATTTT
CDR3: CASLPDGSSGNTIYF

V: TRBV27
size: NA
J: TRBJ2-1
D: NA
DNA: TGTGCCAGCAGTTTAACTGTATCCTACGATGAGCAGTTCTTC
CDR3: CASSLTVSYDEQFF

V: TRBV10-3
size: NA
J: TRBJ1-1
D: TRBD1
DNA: TGTGCCACAAGACAGGGGGCAACTGAAGCTTTCTTT
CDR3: CATRQGATEAFF

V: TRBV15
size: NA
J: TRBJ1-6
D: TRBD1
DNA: TGTGCCACCAGCAGGGCCGGGACAGGGGTGTCACCCCTCCACTTT
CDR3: CATSRAGTGVSPLHF

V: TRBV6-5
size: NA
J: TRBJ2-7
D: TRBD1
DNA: TGTGCCAGCAGCCAACCCGACAGGGACTCCTACGAGCAGTACTTC
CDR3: CASSQPDRDSYEQYF

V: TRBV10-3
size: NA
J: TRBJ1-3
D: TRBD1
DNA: TGTGCCATCACCGGACAGGGCTCTGGAAACACCATATATTTT
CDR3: CAITGQGSGNTIYF

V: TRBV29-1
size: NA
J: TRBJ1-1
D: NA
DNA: TGCAGCGTTGACCAGGGCCTGAACACTGAAGCTTTCTTT
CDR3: CSVDQGLNTEAFF

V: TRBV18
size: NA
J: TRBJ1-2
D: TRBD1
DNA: TGTGCCAGCTCACCCTGGACAGGCGGCGGCTATGGCTACACCTTC
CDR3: CASSPWTGGGYGYTF

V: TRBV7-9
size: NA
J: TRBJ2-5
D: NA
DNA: TGTGCCAGCAGCTTAAGAGGGAAGGAGACCCAGTACTTC
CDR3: CASSLRGKETQYF

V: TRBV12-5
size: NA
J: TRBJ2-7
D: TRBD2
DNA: TGTGCTAGTGGTTGGGGCAATAGGGCAGCGGGAGGTACCTACGAACAGTACTTC
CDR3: CASGWGNRAAGGTYEQYF

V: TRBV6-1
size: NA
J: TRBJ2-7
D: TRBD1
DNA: TGTGCCAGCAGTGAAGGGGGACAGGCCATCTACGAGCAGTACTTC
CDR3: CASSEGGQAIYEQYF

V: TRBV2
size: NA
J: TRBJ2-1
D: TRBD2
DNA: TGTGCCACTTACCCGGGGCGGGAGGGCTACAATGAGCAGTTCTTC
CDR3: CATYPGREGYNEQFF

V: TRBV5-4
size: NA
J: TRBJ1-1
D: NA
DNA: TGTGCCAGCTTCGGTGACACTGAAGCTTTCTTT
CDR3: CASFGDTEAFF

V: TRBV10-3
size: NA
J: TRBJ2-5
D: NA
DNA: TGTGCCATCAGTGAAACGGTAGTAAAGGAGACCCAGTACTTC
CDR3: CAISETVVKETQYF

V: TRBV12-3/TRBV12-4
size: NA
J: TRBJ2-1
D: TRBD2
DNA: TGTGCCAGCAGTCACACTAGCGACAATGAGCAGTTCTTC
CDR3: CASSHTSDNEQFF

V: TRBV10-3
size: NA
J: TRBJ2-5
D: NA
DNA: TGTGCCATCAGTGAAGGGACAAAAGAGACCCAGTACTTC
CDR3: CAISEGTKETQYF

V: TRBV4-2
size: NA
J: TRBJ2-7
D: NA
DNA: TGTGCCAGCAGCCTTGCGGGCTCCTACGAGCAGTACTTC
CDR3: CASSLAGSYEQYF

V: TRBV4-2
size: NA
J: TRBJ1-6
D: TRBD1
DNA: TGTGCCAGCAGAGGGGACGGTGACAGGGTAAATTCACCCCTCCACTTT
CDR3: CASRGDGDRVNSPLHF

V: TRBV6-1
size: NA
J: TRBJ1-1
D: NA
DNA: TGTGCCAGCAGTGACAGGGGTCTCGGGACTGAAGCTTTCTTT
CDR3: CASSDRGLGTEAFF

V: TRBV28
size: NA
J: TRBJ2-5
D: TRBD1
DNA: TGTGCCAGCAGTTTCTTCCACGGGACAGGGTACCAAGAGACCCAGTACTTC
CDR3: CASSFFHGTGYQETQYF

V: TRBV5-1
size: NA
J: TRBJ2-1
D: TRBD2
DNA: TGCGCCAGCAGCGTGGGACTTTCCCGGGAGGTCTACAATGAGCAGTTCTTC
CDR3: CASSVGLSREVYNEQFF

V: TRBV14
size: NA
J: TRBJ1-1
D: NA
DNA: TGTGCCAGCAGCCAAGACGGACAGAACACTGAAGCTTTCTTT
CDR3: CASSQDGQNTEAFF

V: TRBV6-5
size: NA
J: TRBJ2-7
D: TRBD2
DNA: TGTGCCAGCAGCCGGGGACTAGCGGAGGAGTTTTACTTC
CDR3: CASSRGLAEEFYF

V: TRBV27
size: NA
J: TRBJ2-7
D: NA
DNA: TGTGCCAGCAGTAGGGCTAGGGGCCCCAGCTACGAGCAGTACTTC
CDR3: CASSRARGPSYEQYF

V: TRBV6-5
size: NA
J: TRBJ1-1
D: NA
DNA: TGTGCCAGCAGCAGGCAGGGCCGGGTGAACACTGAAGCTTTCTTT
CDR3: CASSRQGRVNTEAFF

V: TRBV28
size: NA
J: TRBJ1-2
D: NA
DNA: TGTGCCAGCAGTTTAGGGATGACAGTCAGCTATGGCTACACCTTC
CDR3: CASSLGMTVSYGYTF

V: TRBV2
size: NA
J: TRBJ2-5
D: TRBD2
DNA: TGTGCCAGCAGTGATCGCGGGAGGGCCGGGGAGACCCAGTACTTC
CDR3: CASSDRGRAGETQYF

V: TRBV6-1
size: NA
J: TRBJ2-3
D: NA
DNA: TGTGCCAGCAGTGACCCCGCCAACTGGCAAGGGGTTAGCACAGATACGCAGTATTTT
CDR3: CASSDPANWQGVSTDTQYF